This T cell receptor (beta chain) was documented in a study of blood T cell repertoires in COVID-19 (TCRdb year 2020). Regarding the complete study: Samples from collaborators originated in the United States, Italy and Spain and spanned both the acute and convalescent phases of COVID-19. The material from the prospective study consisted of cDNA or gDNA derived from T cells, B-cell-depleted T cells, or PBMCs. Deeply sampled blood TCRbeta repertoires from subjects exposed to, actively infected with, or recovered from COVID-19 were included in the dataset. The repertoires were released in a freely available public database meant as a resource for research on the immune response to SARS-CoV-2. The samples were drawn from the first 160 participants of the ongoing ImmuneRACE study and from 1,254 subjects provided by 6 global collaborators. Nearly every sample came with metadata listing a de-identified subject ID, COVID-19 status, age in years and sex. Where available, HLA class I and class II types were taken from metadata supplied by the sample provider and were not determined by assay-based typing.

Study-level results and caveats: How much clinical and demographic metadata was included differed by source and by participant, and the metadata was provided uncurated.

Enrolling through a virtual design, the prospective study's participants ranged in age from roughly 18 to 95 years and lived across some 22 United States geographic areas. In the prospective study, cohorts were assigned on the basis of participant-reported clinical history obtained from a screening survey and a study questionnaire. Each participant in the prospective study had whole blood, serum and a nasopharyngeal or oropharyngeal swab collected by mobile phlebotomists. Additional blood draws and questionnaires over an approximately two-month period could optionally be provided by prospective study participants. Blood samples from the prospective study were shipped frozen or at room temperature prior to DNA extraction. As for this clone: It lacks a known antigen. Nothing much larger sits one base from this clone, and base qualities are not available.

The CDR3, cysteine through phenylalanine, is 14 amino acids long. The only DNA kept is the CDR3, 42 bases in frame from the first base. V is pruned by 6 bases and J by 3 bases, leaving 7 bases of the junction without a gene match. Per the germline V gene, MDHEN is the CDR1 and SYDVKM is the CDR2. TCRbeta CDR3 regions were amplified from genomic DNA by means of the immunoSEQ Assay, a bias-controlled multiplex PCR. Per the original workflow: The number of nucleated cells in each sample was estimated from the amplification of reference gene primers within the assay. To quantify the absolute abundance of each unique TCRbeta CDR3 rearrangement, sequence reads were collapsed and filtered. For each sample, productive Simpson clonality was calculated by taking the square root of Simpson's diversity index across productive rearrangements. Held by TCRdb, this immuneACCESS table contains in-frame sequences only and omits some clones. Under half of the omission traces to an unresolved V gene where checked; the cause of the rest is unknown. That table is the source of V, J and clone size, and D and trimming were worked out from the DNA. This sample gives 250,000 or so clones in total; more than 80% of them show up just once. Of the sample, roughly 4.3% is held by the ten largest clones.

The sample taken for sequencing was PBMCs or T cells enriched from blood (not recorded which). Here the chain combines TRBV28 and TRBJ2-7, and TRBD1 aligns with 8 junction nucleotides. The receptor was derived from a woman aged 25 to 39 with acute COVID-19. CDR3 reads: CASSRGQVGYEQYF. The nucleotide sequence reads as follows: TGTGCCAGCAGCCGGGGACAGGTTGGCTACGAGCAGTACTTC.